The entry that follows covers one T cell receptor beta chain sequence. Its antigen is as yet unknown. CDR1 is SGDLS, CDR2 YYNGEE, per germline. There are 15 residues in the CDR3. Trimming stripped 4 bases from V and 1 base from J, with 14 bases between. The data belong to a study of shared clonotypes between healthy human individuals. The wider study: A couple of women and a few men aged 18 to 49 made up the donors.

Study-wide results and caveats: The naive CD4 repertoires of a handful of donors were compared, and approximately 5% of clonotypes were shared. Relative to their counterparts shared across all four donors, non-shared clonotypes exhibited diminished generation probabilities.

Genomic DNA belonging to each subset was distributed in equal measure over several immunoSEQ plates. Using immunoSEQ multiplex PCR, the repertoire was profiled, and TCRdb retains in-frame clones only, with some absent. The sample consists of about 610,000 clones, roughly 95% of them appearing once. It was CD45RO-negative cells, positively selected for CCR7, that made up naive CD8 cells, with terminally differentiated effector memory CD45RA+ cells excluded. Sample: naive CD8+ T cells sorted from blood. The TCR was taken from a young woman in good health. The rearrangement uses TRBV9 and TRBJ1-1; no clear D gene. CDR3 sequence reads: CASSPPQVQNTEAFF. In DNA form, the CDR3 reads TGTGCCAGCAGCCCACCGCAGGTCCAGAACACTGAAGCTTTCTTT. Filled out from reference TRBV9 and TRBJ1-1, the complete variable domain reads DSGVTQTPKHLITATGQRVTLRCSPRSGDLSVYWYQQSLDQGLQFLIQYYNGEERAKGNILERFSAQQFPDLHSELNLSSLELGDSALYFCASSPPQVQNTEAFFGQGTRLTVV.